These T cell receptor beta chains were read from a single sample in a study of blood T cell repertoires in COVID-19. Sequencing was performed with immunoSEQ multiplex PCR; in TCRdb, only in-frame clones are kept and a portion is missing. This sample has more than 90,000 clones, with around 85% found just once. Source material: peripheral blood. Receptors originate from a human donor in a cohort sampled during active COVID-19. The CDR3 runs from the conserved cysteine through the conserved F or W.

cdr3_aa j_call cdr3_length v_call
CASSPSGQDTNEKLFF TRBJ1-4 16 TRBV28
CASSQDRVSSYEQYF TRBJ2-7 15 TRBV4-2
CASSQEIPGVYNEQFF TRBJ2-1 16 TRBV4-2
CASSTGQDTPLHF TRBJ1-6 13 TRBV11-3
CSVPSDSHTEAFF TRBJ1-1 13 TRBV29-1
CASKGGGRTDTQYF TRBJ2-3 14 TRBV6-5
CASGASMGVYGYTF TRBJ1-2 14 TRBV5-8
CASSSGQGRQPQHF TRBJ1-5 14 TRBV5-8
CASSRDRGFEHF TRBJ1-5 12 TRBV7-9
CASSIGAGWDNEQFF TRBJ2-1 15 TRBV19
CASSQGSAIPETQYF TRBJ2-5 15 TRBV4-3
CASSFADGGNYGYTF TRBJ1-2 15 TRBV28
CASSYRLPPSYEQYF TRBJ2-7 15 TRBV6-5
CAWSDWTENYGYTF TRBJ1-2 14 TRBV30
CASSLIVGQREQYF TRBJ2-7 14 TRBV7-3